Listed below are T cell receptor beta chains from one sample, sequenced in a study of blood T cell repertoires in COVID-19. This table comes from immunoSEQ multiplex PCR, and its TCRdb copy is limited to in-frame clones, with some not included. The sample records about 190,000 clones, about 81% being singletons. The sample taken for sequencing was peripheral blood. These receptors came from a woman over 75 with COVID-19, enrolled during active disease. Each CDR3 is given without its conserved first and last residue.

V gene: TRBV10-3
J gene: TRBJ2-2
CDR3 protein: AISDRDRGDTGELF

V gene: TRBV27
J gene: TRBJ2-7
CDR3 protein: ASSLAVNYEQY

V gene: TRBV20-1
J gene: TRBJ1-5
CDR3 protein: SARGRATSNQPQH

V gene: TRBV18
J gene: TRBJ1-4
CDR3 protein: ASSPGDKPNEKLF

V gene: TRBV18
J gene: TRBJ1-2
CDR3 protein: ASSPPAGTNYGYT

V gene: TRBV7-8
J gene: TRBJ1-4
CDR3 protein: ASSLWGQGSILGTNEKLF

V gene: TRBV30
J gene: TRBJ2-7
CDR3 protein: AWRASGDKQY

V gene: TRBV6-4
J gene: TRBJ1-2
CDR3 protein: ASREQGNSYGYT

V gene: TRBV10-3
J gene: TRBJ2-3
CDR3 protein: AISDGRGGRSDTQY

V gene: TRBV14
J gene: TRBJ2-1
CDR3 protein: ASSAGHYNEQF

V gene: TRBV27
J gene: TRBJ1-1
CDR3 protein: ASSPIGLRTEAF

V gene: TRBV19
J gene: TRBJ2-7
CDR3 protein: ASSIGTSGTESYEQY

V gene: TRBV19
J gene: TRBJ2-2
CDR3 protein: ASSTLGGGNTGELF

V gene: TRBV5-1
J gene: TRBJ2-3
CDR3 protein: ASSLSGQGAIDTQY

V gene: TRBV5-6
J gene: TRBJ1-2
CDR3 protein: ASSRQGSYGYT

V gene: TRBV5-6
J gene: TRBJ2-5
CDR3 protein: ASSLAWTNQETQY

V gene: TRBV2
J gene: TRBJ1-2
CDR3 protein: ASSDNRGGPYGYT

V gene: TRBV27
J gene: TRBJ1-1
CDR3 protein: ASSPGQGGTEAF

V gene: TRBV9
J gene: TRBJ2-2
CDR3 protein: ASSPRTSGTATGELF

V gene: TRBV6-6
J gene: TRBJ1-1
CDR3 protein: ASSSEGRGNTEAF

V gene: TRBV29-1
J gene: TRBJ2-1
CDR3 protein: SVAPDSLAYNEQF

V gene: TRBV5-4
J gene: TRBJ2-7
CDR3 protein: ASSGRGLAGFYEQY

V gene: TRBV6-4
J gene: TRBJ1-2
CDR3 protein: ASSDSMARTDYGYT

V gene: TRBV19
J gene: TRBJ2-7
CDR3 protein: ASSIGTGGEQY

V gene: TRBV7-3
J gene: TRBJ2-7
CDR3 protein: ASSLYLTTEQY

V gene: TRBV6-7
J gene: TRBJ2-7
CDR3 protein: ASSYSTLAGGGQY